The source of this T cell receptor (beta chain) is a study of CD8 T cells in ankylosing spondylitis. Study-wide findings and caveats: A TCR beta motif of fewer than 10 highly homologous variants seemed to mark ankylosing spondylitis blood. Earlier authors reported some of these motif variants in reactive arthritis synovial fluid and blood.

Researchers built TCR beta libraries using quantitative 5'-RACE with molecular barcodes. TCRdb itself ran the 5' RACE reads through MiXCR, one entry per CDR3 protein. Of approximately 150,000 distinct CDR3 sequences listed, 17% are singletons. Germline CDR1 and CDR2: LNHNV and YYDKDF (reference sequence). CDR3 length: 11 residues. Comment on this clonotype: Its antigen is undetermined. Germline is not matched at one junction end, which may reflect a read error.

The chain carries TRBV15 and TRBJ2-7; D is unclear. The sequenced sample consisted of blood, either unsorted or a sorted T cell fraction (not recorded which). This receptor was taken from a male donor with ankylosing spondylitis. In nucleotides, the CDR3 is TGTGCCACCAGCGGAGACTACGAGCAGTACTTC. It is translated as CATSGDYEQYF.